This T cell receptor (beta chain) was retrieved from a study of response to subunit inactivated influenza vaccine. General study points: Each seasonal influenza vaccination, the authors suggested, recruits few new T cells.

On this clonotype itself: Antigen unknown.

TCRdb re-analysed the RT-PCR reads in MiXCR, keeping a single row per CDR3 protein. The table includes around 850,000 distinct CDR3 sequences, about a fifth detected once. Germline CDR1 reads DFQATT; CDR2 reads SNEGSKA (reference sequence). The CDR3 consists of 14 residues. Trimming left V 1 base short and J 1 base short, with 10 bases between. The material sequenced was PBMCs from blood, taken 4 to 6 days after vaccination. The chain has TRBV20-1 and TRBJ2-5; D is unclear. The TCR sequence derives from a man in his fifties who received an inactivated influenza vaccine. CDR3 nucleotide sequence: TGCAGTGCTAGAGTCTCCGGCTCCCAAGAGACCCAGTACTTC. Translated, it gives CSARVSGSQETQYF.